This T cell receptor beta chain was documented in a study of regulatory T cells in long-lasting Graves disease. Study results and caveats: Persistent Graves' patients had lower TCR diversity than newly diagnosed ones.

Construction of the TCR beta libraries employed iRepertoire HTBI primers in conjunction with Arm-PCR of CDR3 regions. A single record per CDR3 protein comes from TCRdb applying MiXCR to the multiplex PCR reads. In the table there are some 400,000 distinct CDR3 sequences, about 15% of which are singletons. Time point in this sample: newly diagnosed GD, antithyroid drugs for less than 3 months. TCR sequences were obtained from RNA taken from PBMCs. For this clonotype: As yet, its antigen is unknown.

The length of the CDR3 is 14 residues. V was clipped by 4 bases and J by 6 bases, with 12 bases between them. Germline assignment: CDR1 SEHNR and CDR2 FQNEAQ (reference sequence). The same data also contributed to another study, on T cells in Graves' hyperthyroidism and ophthalmopathy. As reported in that work: The TCR CDR3 was amplified in a first-round RT-PCR using the HTBI primer set.

This clonotype was obtained from a woman in her twenties or thirties with Graves disease. This sample comprised peripheral blood mononuclear cells (PBMCs), obtained at new diagnosis, from a patient treated with antithyroid drugs. The chain is built from TRBV7-9 and TRBJ1-4, with D possibly TRBD1 on 6 matching bases. This chain's CDR3 is CASSSSGEYEKLFF. CDR3 nucleotide sequence: TGTGCCAGCAGCTCATCAGGGGAGTATGAAAAACTGTTTTTT.